The 16 T cell receptor beta chains given below trace back to one sample, sequenced in a study of vaccination and CD4 T cells after COVID-19. Sequencing of the DNA from cultured CD4+ T cells was carried out with the Oncomine TCR Beta short-read assay. TCRdb itself ran the PCR reads through MiXCR, one entry per CDR3 protein. Here the sample spans about 25,000 distinct CDR3 sequences, around 45% being singletons. The treatment: roughly nine-day PBMC culture with coronavirus spike peptide pools or control peptides (ViraFEST assay). The antigens of these receptors remain unknown. The sample was CD4+ T cells from blood, cultured in vitro. These receptors were taken from a human donor who had recovered from COVID-19.

The V and J genes are TRBV20-1 and TRBJ2-5; no clear D. Germline V gene lookup returns CDR1 DFQATT and CDR2 SNEGSKA (reference sequence). The CDR3 spans 15 residues. Trimming stripped 2 bases from V and 2 bases from J, with 15 bases between. The CDR3 region has the DNA TGCAGTGCTAGATCCCCCTGGAAGGGACAAGAGACCCAGTACTTC. It translates to CSARSPWKGQETQYF.

This clonotype was recorded only once. The J gene is TRBJ2-5, the V gene TRBV29-1; TRBD1 matches at 8 bases. The CDR3 covers 13 residues. Germline V lookup: CDR1 SQVTM, CDR2 ANQGSEA. V shed 6 bases and J 5 bases; nucleotides not matched to a gene: 8. CDR3 residues: CSVGTGVRETQYF. The CDR3 DNA reads as TGCAGCGTAGGGACAGGCGTTAGGGAGACCCAGTACTTC.

This clonotype was observed a few times. CDR3 nucleotides: TGCAGTGCCAGGAACGGAGAAAAACTGTTTTTT. Its protein product is CSARNGEKLFF. J is TRBJ1-4 and V is TRBV20-1; no firm D call. Germline V gene sequence: CDR1 DFQATT, CDR2 SNEGSKA (reference sequence). V lost 6 bases, J lost 8 bases, and 10 bases lay in between. CDR3 length: 11 amino acids.

This clonotype has more than one count but fewer than ten. The chain is built from TRBV20-1 and TRBJ2-1, with 10 nucleotides matching TRBD2. J lost 4 bases, V lost 5 bases, and 5 bases had no gene match. The V gene's germline CDR1 is DFQATT and CDR2 SNEGSKA (reference sequence). The CDR3 extends over 14 amino acids. This CDR3 is CSAPTAGGYNEQFF. The CDR3 coding sequence is TGCAGTGCTCCAACAGCGGGGGGGTACAATGAGCAGTTCTTC.

This clonotype has only a few counts. The chain links TRBV19 to TRBJ1-5; D is perhaps TRBD1 (5 bases). CDR3 length: 14 amino acids. Germline V lookup: CDR1 LNHDA, CDR2 SQIVND (reference sequence). Trimming removed 6 bases at V and 9 bases at J, with 18 bases between. Written as DNA, the CDR3 is TGTGCCAGTAGCCAAAGGGACGGCGGCCGGCCCCAGCATTTT. The encoded protein is CASSQRDGGRPQHF.

This clonotype was detected only a few times. The rearrangement joins TRBV2 to TRBJ1-2; weak D call: TRBD1 (6 bases). The V end was cut by 6 bases, the J end by 0 bases, with 14 bases between. The CDR3 consists of 15 residues. Germline V gives CDR1 SNHLY, CDR2 FYNNEI. CDR3 sequence (DNA): TGTGCCAGCAGGAAAGGGGGGGATACTAACTATGGCTACACCTTC. It is translated as CASRKGGDTNYGYTF.

This chain links TRBV6-2 or TRBV6-3 with TRBJ2-2; 9 bases align to TRBD2. The CDR3 is 17 amino acids. V lost 8 bases and J lost 1; bases outside the gene matches: 11. In germline, CDR1 is MNHEY, CDR2 SVGEGT. For the CDR3, the DNA is TGTGCCAGCCGGAACGCGGGAGGGAGTGGGAACACCGGGGAGCTGTTTTTT. Encoded protein: CASRNAGGSGNTGELFF.

The genes are TRBV19 and TRBJ1-2; TRBD1 aligns across 7 bases. The length of the CDR3 is 17 residues. Trimming at V came to 4 bases and at J to 3 bases, leaving 14 bases not matched to a gene. Germline V gives CDR1 LNHDA, CDR2 SQIVND (reference sequence). CDR3: CASSSPSGGQAHYGYTF. CDR3 nucleotides: TGTGCCAGTAGTAGTCCCTCGGGAGGACAGGCTCACTATGGCTACACCTTC.

The CDR3 reads CASRLTAGFNQPQHF. The CDR3 bases are TGTGCCAGCCGACTGACGGCAGGGTTTAATCAGCCCCAGCATTTT. The chain carries TRBV2 and TRBJ1-5; TRBD1 might be the D (5 bases). This CDR3 region has 15 residues. Germline V gives CDR1 SNHLY, CDR2 FYNNEI. Between the trimmed V and J ends, which lost 8 bases and 4 bases, there was a span of 18 bases.

The chain joins TRBV20-1 to TRBJ2-3; 9 bases line up with TRBD1. Germline CDR1 DFQATT, CDR2 SNEGSKA (reference sequence). This CDR3 spans 15 amino acids. J lost 1 base, V lost 0 bases, and 2 bases had no gene match. The CDR3 region has the DNA TGCAGTGCTAGAGATTGGGACAGGGGCACAGATACGCAGTATTTT. It specifies CSARDWDRGTDTQYF.

The gene calls are TRBV7-9 and TRBJ2-3, with TRBD2 identical over 14 bases. The CDR3 is made up of 18 amino acids. The V segment lost 6 bases and the J segment 1 base; nucleotides outside the gene matches: 9. Germline CDR1 SEHNR, CDR2 FQNEAQ (reference sequence). The CDR3 region is CASRRRLAGGPGTDTQYF. The CDR3 bases are TGTGCCAGCAGGAGGCGACTAGCGGGGGGGCCCGGCACAGATACGCAGTATTTT.

This chain joins TRBV24-1 and TRBJ1-5; perhaps TRBD1 as D (5 bases). The CDR3 consists of 14 residues. Trimming took 5 bases from V and 6 from J, leaving 13 bases between them. Per the germline V gene, CDR1 is KGHDR and CDR2 is SFDVKD. The CDR3 DNA follows: TGTGCCACCAGTGCCCGGGGCTCCACTCAGCCCCAGCATTTT. It specifies CATSARGSTQPQHF.

The genes are TRBV28 and TRBJ1-2; no clear D gene. The germline CDR1 and CDR2 sequences are MDHEN and SYDVKM. The CDR3 loop spans 13 amino acids. Trimming removed 6 bases at V and 4 bases at J, with 12 bases between. The CDR3 DNA reads as TGTGCCAGCAGGACCGGTCCTCCCTATGGCTACACCTTC. Its translation: CASRTGPPYGYTF.

The rearrangement uses TRBV7-9 and TRBJ1-5, with 7 bases that match TRBD1. There are 15 residues in the CDR3. J lost 3 bases, V lost 2 bases, and 4 bases had no gene match. The germline CDR1 and CDR2 sequences are SEHNR and FQNEAQ (reference sequence). The CDR3 DNA reads as TGTGCCAGCAGCTTAACAGGGGCTCTCAATCAGCCCCAGCATTTT. Amino acid sequence: CASSLTGALNQPQHF.

The J gene is TRBJ1-1, the V gene TRBV5-4; TRBD1 matches 9 bases. The germline V gene has CDR1 SGHNT and CDR2 YYREEE (reference sequence). The ends lost 4 bases at V and 4 bases at J; junction bases unmatched: 11. The CDR3 loop spans 16 amino acids. CDR3 residues: CASSLPLRTGVTEAFF. In DNA form, the CDR3 reads TGTGCCAGCAGCCTACCCCTTCGGACAGGGGTCACTGAAGCTTTCTTT.

This chain joins TRBV6-2 or TRBV6-3 and TRBJ1-5; D unresolved. The CDR3 is 11 residues long. Germline loops: CDR1 MNHEY, CDR2 SVGEGT. Trimming took 8 bases from V and 6 from J, leaving 8 bases between them. This CDR3 reads CASGQIQPQHF. CDR3 nucleotides: TGTGCCAGCGGCCAGATTCAGCCCCAGCATTTT.